Sequencing of this TCR beta chain was carried out in a study of shared clonotypes between healthy human individuals. The wider study: For every donor, three CD4 naive, three CD4 memory, two CD8 naive and one CD8 memory plates were used.

Method: immunoSEQ multiplex PCR; TCRdb's copy keeps in-frame clones and lacks some. The data show over 750,000 clones, 95% to 97% seen once. In its sample, this clone was seen once. Naive CD8 cells, CD45RO-negative and positively selected for CCR7, excluded terminally differentiated effector memory CD45RA+ cells. Those who donated, Caucasian adults without exception, all lived in Nashville, Tennessee. V was clipped by 2 bases and J by 0 bases; unmatched bases: 10. Germline V gene data show CDR1 as SGDLS and CDR2 as YYNGEE. The CDR3 contains 18 residues. The sequencing input was naive CD8+ T cells sorted from blood. This TCR was sampled from a man aged 25 to 40 in good health. The genes are TRBV9 and TRBJ2-1, with 8 bases lining up with TRBD2. CDR3 sequence reads: CASSVSDSGMSSYNEQFF. The DNA for the CDR3 is TGTGCCAGCAGCGTTAGTGATAGCGGGATGAGCTCCTACAATGAGCAGTTCTTC.